This T cell receptor beta chain is from a study of blood T cells in healthy people across ages. The authors ran a second PCR of roughly 7 to 11 cycles using a sample-barcoded 5' primer and a J-beta primer mix. TCRdb reprocessed the 5' RACE reads via MiXCR and lists one record per CDR3 protein. This table holds 1.5 million or so distinct CDR3 sequences, 40% to 50% found once. Germline CDR1 is MNHEY and CDR2 is SMNVEV (reference sequence). CDR3 length: 18 amino acids. J gave up 0 bases and V 6 bases, and 7 bases lay outside the gene matches. This clonotype has more than one count but fewer than ten. Source material: blood. The chain is built from TRBV27 and TRBJ2-6, with TRBD1 matching 11 bases. The receptor was derived from a woman between 18 and 29 years old in good health. For the CDR3, the DNA is TGTGCCAGCAGCATGGGACAGGGGGGTTTCTCTGGGGCCAACGTCCTGACTTTC. It yields the protein CASSMGQGGFSGANVLTF.